This T cell receptor beta chain was sequenced in a study of T-cell reconstitution after alpha-beta-depleted transplantation in children. Study outcomes and limitations: Where some patients showed high TCRbeta diversity at day 60, it came from recipient T cells and thymic progenitors that had survived. Reportedly, alpha-beta T cells present about two months post-transplant originated from several hundred expanded clones of graft origin. The main origin of T-cell counts and diversity one year after transplant was newly produced T cells.

There are many counts of this clonotype. Its specificity is unknown. Library preparation (for TCRbeta) was performed with unique molecular identifiers. In TCRdb, the PCR reads were re-called with MiXCR into one record per CDR3 protein. The sample records approximately 150,000 distinct CDR3 sequences, more than 8% being singletons. Looked up from germline, CDR1 is DFQATT and CDR2 is SNEGSKA (reference sequence). The V end lost 5 bases, the J end lost 1 base, and 17 bases lay between the germline ends. CDR3 length: 15 amino acids. The chain has TRBV20-1 and TRBJ1-1; tentatively, D is TRBD1 (5 bases). The material was PBMCs, mostly from graft donor cells, obtained 180 days after TCRalphabeta/CD19-depleted stem cell transplant. The TCR sequence derives from a female patient aged 2-9 years who had a stem cell transplant for congenital amegakaryocytic thrombocytopenia, so the T cells may come from the graft donor. CDR3 amino acids: CSAPDTTLPNTEAFF. In DNA form, the CDR3 reads TGCAGTGCTCCGGACACTACCCTCCCGAACACTGAAGCTTTCTTT.